The 2 T cell receptor beta chains reported below all come from one sample, sequenced in a study of T cell responses to AZD1222 COVID-19 vaccine. The method was immunoSEQ multiplex PCR; TCRdb's version includes in-frame clones alone and lacks a portion of them. The sample lists approximately 52,000 clones, about 87% occurring once. Source: peripheral blood, taken 28 days after the second AZD1222 dose. All receptors come from an adult who received the AZD1222 COVID-19 vaccine.

A single count supports this clone. The CDR3 loop reads CASSKMLTGIYEQYF. CDR3 in DNA: TGTGCCAGCAGTAAAATGCTGACAGGTATCTACGAGCAGTACTTC. This sequence joins TRBV5-6 and TRBJ2-7, with a weak D call TRBD1 (6 bases). This CDR3 contains 15 residues. Germline V gene sequence: CDR1 SGHDT, CDR2 YYEEEE. The V end was cut by 5 bases, the J end by 3 bases, with 18 bases between.

The CDR3 DNA reads as TGCGCCAGCAGCCAAGACGAGGCTAGCGGGAGGGAGGGCAATGAGCAGTTCTTC. Translation gives CASSQDEASGREGNEQFF. The chain has TRBV4-1 and TRBJ2-1; 12 bases align to TRBD2. J lost 6 bases, V lost 0 bases, and 9 bases had no gene match. Looked up from germline, CDR1 is MGHRA and CDR2 is YSYEKL. The CDR3 is 18 amino acids.